The T cell receptor (beta chain) under discussion was sequenced for a study of CD8 T cells in Susac syndrome. Sequencing of TCR beta covered CD8+ and CD4+ T cells obtained from blood. Negative isolation yielded CD8+ and CD4+ T cells; FACS enriched TEMRA cells. The CDR3 covers 13 residues. Germline lookup yields CDR1 DFQATT and CDR2 SNEGSKA (reference sequence). V lost 1 base and J 13 bases, leaving 19 bases between the germline ends. Reverse transcription of about 0.45 to 1 ug RNA was performed with random hexamers. Each CDR3 protein is one row after TCRdb ran MiXCR on the immunoSEQ multiplex PCR reads. The table includes tens of thousands of distinct CDR3 sequences, about 92% detected once.

Input material: CD4+ T cells from PBMCs. This chain uses TRBV20-1 with TRBJ1-2, with D possibly matching TRBD1 (5 bases). The TCR sequence derives from a human donor with Susac syndrome. In DNA form, the CDR3 reads TGCAGTGCTAGAGTCGGGCAGGGCCAACCAGGCACCTTC. Translating it yields CSARVGQGQPGTF.